The 26 T cell receptor beta chains presented below share a single source sample, sequenced in a study of blood T cell repertoires in COVID-19. Profiling relied on immunoSEQ multiplex PCR, and the TCRdb table lists in-frame clones only, not all of them. The sample lists roughly 300,000 clones, approximately 90% occurring once. The sample comprised PBMCs or T cells enriched from blood (not recorded which). The receptor source for this set is a woman in her thirties who had recovered from COVID-19.

This clone appeared a few times. The rearrangement links TRBV27 to TRBJ2-7; 9 bases are a match to TRBD1. Looked up from germline, CDR1 is MNHEY and CDR2 is SMNVEV (reference sequence). The CDR3 totals 15 residues. The J segment lost 2 bases and the V segment lost 0 bases, leaving 2 bases of the junction unmatched. This CDR3 reads CASSLSRTGAYEQYF. The CDR3 DNA follows: TGTGCCAGCAGTTTATCCCGGACAGGGGCCTACGAGCAGTACTTC.

The genes are TRBV5-4 and TRBJ1-2; D unclear. Germline CDR1 reads SGHNT; CDR2 reads YYREEE (reference sequence). V was trimmed by 6 bases and J by 3 bases, leaving 15 bases between them. This CDR3 contains 14 residues. In nucleotides, the CDR3 is TGTGCCAGCAACCTTCAAGGAGACGACTATGGCTACACCTTC. It encodes CASNLQGDDYGYTF.

CDR3 sequence: CSARSGAGEKLFF. CDR3 coding DNA: TGCAGCGCCCGGTCTGGGGCAGGGGAAAAACTGTTTTTT. V is TRBV29-1 and J is TRBJ1-4, with a possible D match to TRBD1 (5 bases). This CDR3 spans 13 amino acids. Trimming cost V 7 bases and J 8 bases, with 17 bases left between them. Germline V gene data show CDR1 as SQVTM and CDR2 as ANQGSEA.

CDR3 nucleotides: TGTGCCAGCAGCTTAGGGGGCGGGGGGACAGATACGCAGTATTTT. Translated, it gives CASSLGGGGTDTQYF. This chain uses TRBV7-2 with TRBJ2-3, with 8 positions matching TRBD2. V lost 1 base to trimming and J lost 3 bases; unmatched junction nucleotides: 3. CDR3 length equals 15 residues. Germline CDR1 SGHTA, CDR2 FQGNSA. The whole variable domain, remainder taken from reference TRBV7-2 and TRBJ2-3, is GAGVSQSPSNKVTEKGKDVELRCDPISGHTALYWYRQSLGQGLEFLIYFQGNSAPDKSGLPSDRFSAERTGGSVSTLTIQRTQQEDSAVYLCASSLGGGGTDTQYFGPGTRLTVL.

This sequence joins TRBV6-5 and TRBJ1-1; D is perhaps TRBD1 (5 bases). V lost 6 bases and J 3 bases, leaving 8 bases between the germline ends. This CDR3 has 12 amino acids. Germline V CDR1 and CDR2: MNHEY, SVGAGI. The DNA for the CDR3 is TGTGCCAGCAGAAGGGGTGACACTGAAGCTTTCTTT. Encoded protein: CASRRGDTEAFF.

The rearrangement joins TRBV7-8 to TRBJ1-1, with a possible D match to TRBD1 (5 bases). This CDR3 is built from 19 residues. Per the germline V gene, CDR1 is SGHVS and CDR2 is FQNEAQ. V lost 2 bases to trimming and J lost 1 base, with 23 bases between them. CDR3 nucleotides: TGTGCCAGCAGCTTACGTCCTCTCGACAGCCGACTCGAGAACACTGAAGCTTTCTTT. This sequence encodes CASSLRPLDSRLENTEAFF.

The chain carries TRBV2 and TRBJ1-5, with 8 bases fitting TRBD1. The CDR3 totals 15 residues. Germline loops: CDR1 SNHLY, CDR2 FYNNEI. Losses at the gene ends were 10 bases for V and 1 base for J; bases not matched to a gene: 9. Here the CDR3 DNA reads TGTGCCACCATGGACAGGGCTGGCAGCAATCAGCCCCAGCATTTT. Its protein product is CATMDRAGSNQPQHF.

The genes are TRBV30 and TRBJ1-2; D perhaps matches TRBD1 (5 bases). V was pared by 4 bases and J by 1 base, with 13 bases between. Germline assignment: CDR1 GTSNPN and CDR2 SVGIG (reference sequence). CDR3 size: 14 residues. The CDR3 DNA reads as TGTGCCTGGACCACCCGCGGGGGTAACTATGGCTACACCTTC. It encodes CAWTTRGGNYGYTF.

This rearrangement joins TRBV7-9 to TRBJ2-2; 7 bases align to TRBD1. Germline V gene data show CDR1 as SEHNR and CDR2 as FQNEAQ (reference sequence). The CDR3 contains 14 residues. V shed 5 bases and J 4 bases; nucleotides not matched to a gene: 4. The CDR3: CASSKTGTTGELFF. The DNA of the CDR3 is TGTGCCAGCAGCAAGACAGGGACCACCGGGGAGCTGTTTTTT.

The chain recombines TRBV11-2 with TRBJ1-5; 9 bases are a match to TRBD1. V shed 5 bases and J 2 bases; nucleotides not matched to a gene: 13. Germline V gene lookup returns CDR1 SGHAT and CDR2 FQNNGV. This CDR3 comprises 18 residues. CDR3 in amino acids: CASSRGQGNGERNQPQHF. The CDR3 coding sequence is TGTGCCAGCAGCCGTGGACAGGGGAACGGGGAGCGCAATCAGCCCCAGCATTTT.

This clone was counted many times. The chain uses TRBV15 and TRBJ1-5; 12 nucleotides match TRBD1. Trimming cost V 1 base and J 7 bases; bases outside gene matches: 5. There are 16 residues in the CDR3. In germline, CDR1 is LNHNV, CDR2 YYDKDF (reference sequence). The CDR3 reads CATSRVVGTGGQPQHF. CDR3 DNA: TGTGCCACCAGCAGAGTAGTTGGGACAGGGGGCCAGCCCCAGCATTTT.

The V gene is TRBV27, the J gene TRBJ2-1, with D tentatively TRBD2 (6 bases). V was pared by 1 base and J by 0 bases, with 10 bases between. Germline lookup yields CDR1 MNHEY and CDR2 SMNVEV (reference sequence). The CDR3 loop spans 16 amino acids. CDR3: CASSLFAGSSYNEQFF. In nucleotides, the CDR3 is TGTGCCAGCAGTTTATTTGCGGGGTCCTCCTACAATGAGCAGTTCTTC.

The chain joins TRBV7-8 to TRBJ2-7; 9 nucleotides line up with TRBD1. Germline V gives CDR1 SGHVS, CDR2 FQNEAQ. Trimming took 5 bases from V and 2 from J; bases not matched to a gene: 7. CDR3 length equals 15 residues. The CDR3 DNA reads as TGTGCCAGCAGCCCGATGGGACAGGGAACCTACGAGCAGTACTTC. Translating gives CASSPMGQGTYEQYF. The complete variable domain, with remaining parts taken from reference TRBV7-8 and TRBJ2-7, reads GAGVSQSPRYKVAKRGQDVALRCDPISGHVSLFWYQQALGQGPEFLTYFQNEAQLDKSGLPSDRFFAERPEGSVSTLKIQRTQQEDSAVYLCASSPMGQGTYEQYFGPGTRLTVT.

This chain uses TRBV6-2 or TRBV6-3 with TRBJ1-1, with 11 nucleotides matching TRBD1. The CDR3 covers 17 residues. V was clipped by 5 bases and J by 1 base; unmatched bases: 9. CDR1 is MNHEY and CDR2 is SVGEGT in the germline V gene. In DNA, the CDR3 is TGTGCCAGCAGTGGGGACAGGGGGGGGCTCAGGAACACTGAAGCTTTCTTT. Its translation: CASSGDRGGLRNTEAFF.

The V gene is TRBV6-5, the J gene TRBJ1-1; D unclear. This CDR3 has 11 amino acids. Germline V CDR1 and CDR2: MNHEY, SVGAGI. Trimming shortened V by 10 bases and J by 3 bases, and 9 bases separated the two germline ends. This CDR3 is CATSRDTEAFF. The CDR3 DNA reads TGTGCCACCTCGCGGGACACTGAAGCTTTCTTT.

DNA for the CDR3: TGCGCCAGCAGCCCCTCCGGGACAAACTATGGCTACACCTTC. It yields the protein CASSPSGTNYGYTF. The V and J genes are TRBV4-1 and TRBJ1-2; D might be TRBD1 (6 bases). The germline CDR1 and CDR2 sequences are MGHRA and YSYEKL. The CDR3 has 14 residues. Trimming pared 4 bases from V and 2 bases from J, leaving 11 bases between.

The rearrangement joins TRBV9 to TRBJ1-1, with 7 bases fitting TRBD1. Germline loops: CDR1 SGDLS, CDR2 YYNGEE. The CDR3 is 14 amino acids. With V trimmed by 3 bases and J by 5 bases, 7 bases remained unmatched. CDR3: CASSGNRGGTEAFF. The CDR3 coding sequence is TGTGCCAGCAGCGGCAACAGGGGCGGGACTGAAGCTTTCTTT.

The rearrangement links TRBV27 to TRBJ2-7; a weak D match, TRBD1 (6 bases). The CDR3 has 14 residues. Trimming cost V 3 bases and J 0 bases, with 9 bases left between them. The germline V gene has CDR1 MNHEY and CDR2 SMNVEV (reference sequence). CDR3 region: CASSLTGSSYEQYF. In DNA form, the CDR3 reads TGTGCCAGCAGTTTGACAGGAAGCTCCTACGAGCAGTACTTC.

The J gene is TRBJ2-5, the V gene TRBV7-3; 8 nucleotides align to TRBD1. Germline assignment: CDR1 SGHTA and CDR2 FQGTGA. Trimming cost V 5 bases and J 3 bases; bases outside gene matches: 5. The CDR3 is 14 amino acids. Here the CDR3 DNA reads TGTGCCAGCAGCGTCAGGGGGCGCGAAGAGACCCAGTACTTC. Translation gives CASSVRGREETQYF.

The chain uses TRBV19 and TRBJ1-2, with D perhaps TRBD1 (5 bases). CDR3 size: 16 residues. Deletions cut 3 bases from V and 5 bases from J, with 19 bases between. The germline V gene encodes CDR1 LNHDA and CDR2 SQIVND (reference sequence). The CDR3: CASSIPGDSPEYGYTF. CDR3 nucleotides: TGTGCCAGTAGTATCCCGGGAGACAGTCCAGAGTATGGCTACACCTTC.

The chain links TRBV6-5 to TRBJ1-3, with a possible D match to TRBD1 (5 bases). The CDR3 is 16 residues long. Per germline, CDR1 MNHEY and CDR2 SVGAGI. The ends were cut back, 0 bases at V and 1 base at J, with 10 bases in the middle. The chain's CDR3 is CASSYSGGFSGNTIYF. The CDR3 nucleotides are TGTGCCAGCAGTTACTCCGGGGGTTTTTCTGGAAACACCATATATTTT.

This clone showed up just once. As DNA, the CDR3 is TGTGCCAGCAGTTTCAGGGGGGCCTTGCACGAGCAGTACTTC. The encoded protein is CASSFRGALHEQYF. This chain uses TRBV6-5 with TRBJ2-7; D perhaps matches TRBD1 (7 bases). This CDR3 region has 14 residues. V gave up 4 bases and J gave up 5 bases, with 15 bases separating them. Germline V gives CDR1 MNHEY, CDR2 SVGAGI.

The chain couples TRBV2 to TRBJ1-5; maybe TRBD1 (6 bases). In germline, CDR1 is SNHLY, CDR2 FYNNEI. Trimming took 6 bases from V and 2 from J, leaving 14 bases between them. The CDR3 is 15 amino acids. Written as DNA, the CDR3 is TGTGCCAGCAGGCGCGGACAGAGGCGCAATCAGCCCCAGCATTTT. Its translation: CASRRGQRRNQPQHF.

V gene TRBV18 combines with J gene TRBJ1-3, with 9 bases aligning to TRBD1. There are 17 residues in the CDR3. Per germline, CDR1 KGHSH and CDR2 LQKENI. Unmatched junction bases numbered 11, after V lost 6 bases and J lost 2 bases. CDR3 region: CASSPFPGQGPGNTIYF. DNA for the CDR3: TGTGCCAGCTCCCCCTTTCCGGGACAGGGTCCTGGAAACACCATATATTTT.

The chain couples TRBV9 to TRBJ1-5, with 8 positions matching TRBD1. The CDR3 has 14 residues. The V gene end was trimmed by 0 bases and the J gene end by 8 bases; junction bases not matched to a gene: 4. CDR1 is SGDLS and CDR2 is YYNGEE in the germline V gene. DNA for the CDR3: TGTGCCAGCAGCGTAGAGGACAGGGTTGAGCCCCAGCATTTT. Its protein is CASSVEDRVEPQHF. The full variable domain, its missing parts supplied by reference TRBV9 and TRBJ1-5, is DSGVTQTPKHLITATGQRVTLRCSPRSGDLSVYWYQQSLDQGLQFLIQYYNGEERAKGNILERFSAQQFPDLHSELNLSSLELGDSALYFCASSVEDRVEPQHFGDGTRLSIL.

The chain joins TRBV19 to TRBJ1-4; the match to TRBD1 covers 9 bases. The CDR3 contains 15 residues. Germline V gene lookup returns CDR1 LNHDA and CDR2 SQIVND (reference sequence). Germline trimming cut 6 bases from V and 7 bases from J; bases unmatched to any gene: 9. The CDR3 coding sequence is TGTGCCAGTAGCCAGCCGGGACAGGGTCGTGAAAAACTGTTTTTT. Translating it yields CASSQPGQGREKLFF. The whole variable domain, remainder taken from reference TRBV19 and TRBJ1-4, is DGGITQSPKYLFRKEGQNVTLSCEQNLNHDAMYWYRQDPGQGLRLIYYSQIVNDFQKGDIAEGYSVSREKKESFPLTVTSAQKNPTAFYLCASSQPGQGREKLFFGSGTQLSVL.